The rows below give T cell receptor beta chains drawn from one sample of a study of shared clonotypes between healthy human individuals. The table came from immunoSEQ multiplex PCR; TCRdb's copy has only in-frame clones and leaves some out. The sample gives about 2 million clones, approximately 95% of which show up once; 1.1% is in the top ten. The source material was naive CD8+ T cells sorted from blood. The receptors shown here come from a young man in good health. Both conserved end residues are part of each CDR3. The order of the fields is J gene, V gene, D gene, CDR3 length, clone size, CDR3 DNA, CDR3 protein. The D gene is left open where the match is weak. For some rows the clone size is stated as once, few or many, or as a class when expanded; others skip it.

TRBJ2-5,TRBV9,-,14,-,TGTGCCAGCAGCGGGGGTCAGTACCAAGAGACCCAGTACTTC,CASSGGQYQETQYF
TRBJ1-1,TRBV13,TRBD1,14,-,TGTGCCAGCAGCTTAGGACAGGGGCCAACTGAAGCTTTCTTT,CASSLGQGPTEAFF
TRBJ2-7,TRBV27,TRBD1,15,-,TGTGCCAGCAGTATCACAGGGGGAATTACCTACGAGCAGTACTTC,CASSITGGITYEQYF
TRBJ2-1,TRBV27,-,14,-,TGTGCCAGCCAAATAGTAGGGACCCACAATGAGCAGTTCTTC,CASQIVGTHNEQFF
TRBJ1-4,TRBV5-1,-,15,-,TGCGCCAGCAGCTTGACAGGAGGGCCAAATGAAAAACTGTTTTTT,CASSLTGGPNEKLFF
TRBJ1-4,TRBV11-2,-,15,-,TGTGCCAGCAGCTTAGAGGCAGGGTACGGAGAAAAACTGTTTTTT,CASSLEAGYGEKLFF
TRBJ2-1,TRBV11-2,-,15,-,TGTGCCAGCAGCTTTGAATTCCACTCCTACAATGAGCAGTTCTTC,CASSFEFHSYNEQFF
TRBJ2-5,TRBV20-1,-,10,-,TGCAGTGCTACCCAAGAGACCCAGTACTTC,CSATQETQYF
TRBJ2-7,TRBV7-8,-,13,-,TGTGCCAGCAGCCCTCATCAACCCTACGAGCAGTACTTC,CASSPHQPYEQYF
TRBJ2-3,TRBV6-5,-,14,-,TGTGCCAGCAGGTGGACAGCCCTCACAGATACGCAGTATTTT,CASRWTALTDTQYF
TRBJ2-7,TRBV4-3,-,15,-,TGCGCCAGCAGCCCCCTCCGGGACAACGCCTACGAGCAGTACTTC,CASSPLRDNAYEQYF
TRBJ2-1,TRBV30,TRBD2,16,-,TGTGCCTGGGCTACTCCGACTAGCCCCTCCTACAATGAGCAGTTCTTC,CAWATPTSPSYNEQFF
TRBJ2-7,TRBV5-4,TRBD1,13,-,TGTGCCAGCAGCCCGCCGGGACAGGACGAGCAGTACTTC,CASSPPGQDEQYF
TRBJ2-7,TRBV2,-,13,-,TGTGCCAGCAGTGAAGCGGGACCCCTCGAGCAGTACTTC,CASSEAGPLEQYF
TRBJ2-7,TRBV5-1,-,16,-,TGCGCCAGCAGCTTGGGAGGACAGATTGGCTCCTACGAGCAGTACTTC,CASSLGGQIGSYEQYF
TRBJ1-2,TRBV7-6,-,14,once,TGTGCCAGCAGCTTAGGACAGGCCCCGAATGGCTACACCTTC,CASSLGQAPNGYTF
TRBJ2-1,TRBV7-2,-,15,-,TGTGCCAGCGGACCTTTTCCGGGTAGTAGGGATGAGCAGTTCTTC,CASGPFPGSRDEQFF
TRBJ2-7,TRBV13,TRBD2,15,-,TGTGCCAGCAGCTTAGGACTAGCGGATACCTACGAGCAGTACTTC,CASSLGLADTYEQYF
TRBJ2-7,TRBV19,-,13,-,TGTGCCAGTAGTATCGCCGGAGTGTACGAGCAGTACTTC,CASSIAGVYEQYF
TRBJ2-3,TRBV6-5,-,13,-,TGTGCCAGCGGGGCGGACTTCACAGATACGCAGTATTTT,CASGADFTDTQYF
TRBJ2-7,TRBV5-4,-,13,-,TGTGCCAGCAGCCCCCCGGGGTCCCACGAGCAGTACTTC,CASSPPGSHEQYF
TRBJ2-5,TRBV11-1,TRBD1,14,-,TGTGCCAGCAGCCGAAGAGGACAGGGAGAGACCCAGTACTTC,CASSRRGQGETQYF
TRBJ2-3,TRBV9,-,16,-,TGTGCCAGCAGCGCATTCGGGCTAGACCGTACAGATACGCAGTATTTT,CASSAFGLDRTDTQYF
TRBJ2-7,TRBV4-1,-,15,-,TGCGCCAGCAGCCACGGCGGGGGCGGCTCCTACGAGCAGTACTTC,CASSHGGGGSYEQYF
TRBJ1-1,TRBV29-1,-,11,-,TGCAGCGTCGCGGACGGGACTGAAGCTTTCTTT,CSVADGTEAFF
TRBJ2-7,TRBV28,TRBD2,15,-,TGTGCCAGCAGTATCGGGGGGACGGCTTCCTACGAGCAGTACTTC,CASSIGGTASYEQYF
TRBJ2-7,TRBV5-4,TRBD1,12,once,TGTGCCAGCAGCCCAGGGGGCGCCGAGCAGTACTTC,CASSPGGAEQYF
TRBJ2-1,TRBV9,-,17,-,TGTGCCAGCAGCGTAGTTGCTAATCCCGTAGGGGTGGATGAGCAGTTCTTC,CASSVVANPVGVDEQFF
TRBJ2-7,TRBV29-1,-,14,-,TGCAGCGTTGAAACGACAGGCAGCTCCTACGAGCAGTACTTC,CSVETTGSSYEQYF
TRBJ2-7,TRBV27,-,8,-,TGTGCCACCGATGAGCAGTACTTC,CATDEQYF
TRBJ2-2,TRBV28,-,13,once,TGTGCCAGCAGTTGGGCAGCCACCGGGGAGCTGTTTTTT,CASSWAATGELFF
TRBJ2-2,TRBV18,-,15,-,TGTGCCAGCTCATCGGGTGGATCGAACACCGGGGAGCTGTTTTTT,CASSSGGSNTGELFF
TRBJ1-4,TRBV28,-,16,-,TGTGCCAGCAGTACGGGGGAGAGGTGGGCTAATGAAAAACTGTTTTTT,CASSTGERWANEKLFF
TRBJ2-5,TRBV19,-,17,once,TGTGCCAGTAGTATAGATCTTGAGTTACAGGGTAAAGAGACCCAGTACTTC,CASSIDLELQGKETQYF
TRBJ1-2,TRBV29-1,-,13,few,TGCAGCGTACGGGACGGAGCTAACTATGGCTACACCTTC,CSVRDGANYGYTF
TRBJ1-5,TRBV19,-,18,-,TGTGCCAGTAGTATAGATCTGGGGCAGGCCTATAGCAATCAGCCCCAGCATTTT,CASSIDLGQAYSNQPQHF
TRBJ2-7,TRBV10-3,TRBD1,16,-,TGTGCCATCGGACAGGGCCCGGAGGGATCTTCCTACGAGCAGTACTTC,CAIGQGPEGSSYEQYF
TRBJ2-5,TRBV7-9,TRBD1,16,-,TGTGCCAGCAGCTTGCCCGTGGACAGGGCGGGGGAGACCCAGTACTTC,CASSLPVDRAGETQYF
TRBJ2-2,TRBV9,-,15,few,TGTGCCAGCAGCTCCTTCGCGGGGGCGGTCGGGGAGCTGTTTTTT,CASSSFAGAVGELFF